This TCR beta chain was profiled in a study of blood T cell repertoires in COVID-19 (dated by TCRdb to 2018 to 2021). Describing the broader study: ImmuneRACE Cohort 3 recovered participants were defined by two consecutive negative NP/OP PCR tests, healthcare professional clearance, or symptom resolution. The collaborator samples originated in the United States, Italy and Spain and spanned the acute and convalescent phases of COVID-19. The prospective study material was composed of cDNA or gDNA derived from T cells, B-cell-depleted T cells, or PBMCs. Subjects who had been exposed to COVID-19, were actively infected with it, or had recovered from it provided the deeply sampled blood TCRbeta repertoires that made up the dataset. The repertoires were released in a freely available public database meant as a resource for research on the immune response to SARS-CoV-2. Samples were obtained from the ongoing ImmuneRACE study (first 160 participants) and from roughly 1,300 subjects provided by 6 global collaborators. A de-identified subject ID, COVID-19 status, age in years and sex were almost always included in the sample metadata. Where available, HLA class I and class II types were taken from metadata supplied by the sample provider and were not determined by assay-based typing. General findings and caveats noted by the study authors: How much clinical and demographic metadata was included differed by source and by participant, and the metadata was provided uncurated.

Participants in the prospective study were enrolled through a virtual design, were aged roughly 18 to 90 years, and lived in approximately 25 United States geographic areas. Cohort assignment in the prospective study relied on participant-reported clinical history from a screening survey and a study questionnaire. Each participant in the prospective study had whole blood, serum and a nasopharyngeal or oropharyngeal swab collected by mobile phlebotomists. Participants in the prospective study had the option to provide additional blood draws and questionnaires over an approximately 2-month period. Prospective study blood samples were shipped either frozen or at room temperature before DNA extraction. On this clone itself: Its antigen target is currently unknown. Within one base of it there is no much larger clone, and no base qualities were kept.

CDR1 is given as LNHDA and CDR2 as SQIVND, both from the germline V gene (reference sequence). Unmatched junction bases come to 10, with V trimmed by 10 bases and J by 0 bases. The CDR3 runs 16 residues from the cysteine to the phenylalanine. Solely the CDR3 DNA is kept, with 48 bases framed from the first base. TCRbeta CDR3 regions were amplified from genomic DNA using the immunoSEQ Assay, a bias-controlled multiplex PCR. On the authors' methods: Nucleated cell counts per sample were estimated from amplification of reference gene primers within the assay. Sequence reads were collapsed and filtered to measure the absolute abundance of every unique TCRbeta CDR3 rearrangement. For each sample, productive Simpson clonality was calculated by taking the square root of Simpson's diversity index across productive rearrangements. The table was pulled from immuneACCESS by TCRdb, which kept in-frame rearrangements only. Such tables lose some clones; where checked, under half of the loss comes from unresolved V genes, and the rest has no known cause. V, J and clone size are taken as reported in that table, and D and trimming were inferred from the DNA itself. The table for this sample lists approximately 240,000 clones; 80% to 90% of them were counted only once. Jointly, the top ten make up approximately 2.8% of the sample.

Sequencing used PBMCs or T cells enriched from blood (not recorded which). The receptor's source is a woman aged 45-65 years in a cohort exposed to, infected with or recovered from COVID-19 (not recorded which). This chain is built from TRBV19 and TRBJ2-5; 11 nucleotides in the junction match TRBD2. The nucleotide sequence is TGTGCCACCGCTACTAGCGGGGGACTGTACCAAGAGACCCAGTACTTC. Its product reads: CATATSGGLYQETQYF.